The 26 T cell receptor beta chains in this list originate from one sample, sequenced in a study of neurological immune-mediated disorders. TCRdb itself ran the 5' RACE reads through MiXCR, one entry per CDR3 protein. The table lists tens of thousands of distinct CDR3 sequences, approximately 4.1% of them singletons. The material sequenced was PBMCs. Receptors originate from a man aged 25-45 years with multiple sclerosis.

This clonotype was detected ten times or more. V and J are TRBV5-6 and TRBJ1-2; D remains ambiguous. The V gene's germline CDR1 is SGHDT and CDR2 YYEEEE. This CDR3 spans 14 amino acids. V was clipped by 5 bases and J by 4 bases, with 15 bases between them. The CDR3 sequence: CASRERGVAYGYTF. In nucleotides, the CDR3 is TGTGCCAGCAGGGAGCGTGGGGTGGCCTATGGCTACACCTTC.

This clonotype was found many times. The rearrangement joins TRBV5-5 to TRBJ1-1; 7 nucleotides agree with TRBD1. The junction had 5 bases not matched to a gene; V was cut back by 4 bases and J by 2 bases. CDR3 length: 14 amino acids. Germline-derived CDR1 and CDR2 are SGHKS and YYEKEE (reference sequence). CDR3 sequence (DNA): TGTGCCAGCAGCATGGGACAGCAAAACACTGAAGCTTTCTTT. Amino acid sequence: CASSMGQQNTEAFF.

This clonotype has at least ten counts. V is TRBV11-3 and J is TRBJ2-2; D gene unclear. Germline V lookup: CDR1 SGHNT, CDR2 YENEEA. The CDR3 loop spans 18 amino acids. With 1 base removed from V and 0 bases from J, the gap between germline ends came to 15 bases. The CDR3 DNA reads TGTGCCAGCAGCTTAGCCCCCTATGACGAAACGAACACCGGGGAGCTGTTTTTT. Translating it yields CASSLAPYDETNTGELFF.

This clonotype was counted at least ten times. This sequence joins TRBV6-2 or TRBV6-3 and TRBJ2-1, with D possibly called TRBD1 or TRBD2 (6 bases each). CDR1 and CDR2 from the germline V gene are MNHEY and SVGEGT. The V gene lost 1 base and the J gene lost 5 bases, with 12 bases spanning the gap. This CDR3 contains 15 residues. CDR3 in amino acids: CASSYWRGANNEQFF. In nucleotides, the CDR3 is TGTGCCAGCAGTTACTGGAGGGGGGCGAACAATGAGCAGTTCTTC.

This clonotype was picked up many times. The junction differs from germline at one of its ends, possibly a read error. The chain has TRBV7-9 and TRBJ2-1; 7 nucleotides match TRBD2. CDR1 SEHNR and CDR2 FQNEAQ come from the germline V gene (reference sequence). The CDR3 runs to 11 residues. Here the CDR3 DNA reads TGTGCCAGCAGCTCAACTAGCGTGGTGCTCTTC. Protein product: CASSSTSVVLF.

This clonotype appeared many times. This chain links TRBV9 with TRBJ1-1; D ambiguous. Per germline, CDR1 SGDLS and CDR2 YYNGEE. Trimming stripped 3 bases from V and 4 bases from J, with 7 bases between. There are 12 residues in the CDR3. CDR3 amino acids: CASSARSTEAFF. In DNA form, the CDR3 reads TGTGCCAGCAGCGCCCGCAGCACTGAAGCTTTCTTT.

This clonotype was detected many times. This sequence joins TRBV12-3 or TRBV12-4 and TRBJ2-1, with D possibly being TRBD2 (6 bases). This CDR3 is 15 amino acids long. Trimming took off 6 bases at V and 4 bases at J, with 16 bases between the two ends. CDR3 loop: CASSPPGLSYNEQFF. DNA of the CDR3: TGTGCCAGCAGCCCCCCGGGACTCTCTTACAATGAGCAGTTCTTC.

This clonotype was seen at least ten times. DNA of the CDR3: TGTGCCAGCAGTCCAGGGTCCGAGACCCAGTACTTC. Protein sequence: CASSPGSETQYF. The chain carries TRBV2 and TRBJ2-5, with D possibly matching TRBD1 (5 bases). The CDR3 runs to 12 residues. Germline V gene data show CDR1 as SNHLY and CDR2 as FYNNEI. V was clipped by 5 bases and J by 5 bases, with 9 bases between them.

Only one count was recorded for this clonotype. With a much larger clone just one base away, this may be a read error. The CDR3 sequence is CVSTETGGRSPSAGELFF. The CDR3 region has the DNA TGTGTCAGCACTGAGACAGGGGGGAGATCACCTAGCGCCGGGGAGCTGTTTTTT. V gene TRBV6-6 combines with J gene TRBJ2-2; 9 nucleotides line up with TRBD1. The CDR3 has 18 amino acids. Germline CDR1 reads MNHNY; CDR2 reads SVGAGI (reference sequence).

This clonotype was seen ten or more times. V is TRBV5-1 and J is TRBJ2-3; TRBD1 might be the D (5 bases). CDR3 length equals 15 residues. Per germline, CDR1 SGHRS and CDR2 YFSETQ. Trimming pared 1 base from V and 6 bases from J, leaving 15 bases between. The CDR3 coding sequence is TGCGCCAGCAGCTTGTTAATGGGGCCAGATGATACGCAGTATTTT. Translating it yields CASSLLMGPDDTQYF.

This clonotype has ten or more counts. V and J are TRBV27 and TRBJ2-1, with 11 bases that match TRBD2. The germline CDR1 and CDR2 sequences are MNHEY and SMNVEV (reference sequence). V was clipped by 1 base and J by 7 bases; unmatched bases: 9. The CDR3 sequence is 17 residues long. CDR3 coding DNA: TGTGCCAGCAGTTTATTTTCGGTTAGCGGGGGGGGAAATGAGCAGTTCTTC. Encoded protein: CASSLFSVSGGGNEQFF.

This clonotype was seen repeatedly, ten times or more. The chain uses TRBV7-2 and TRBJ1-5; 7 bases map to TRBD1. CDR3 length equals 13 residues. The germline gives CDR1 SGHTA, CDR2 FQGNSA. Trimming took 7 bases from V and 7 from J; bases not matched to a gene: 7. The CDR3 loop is CASTRQGEQPQHF. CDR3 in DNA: TGTGCCAGCACCCGACAGGGTGAACAGCCCCAGCATTTT. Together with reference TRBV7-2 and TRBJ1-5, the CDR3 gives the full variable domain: GAGVSQSPSNKVTEKGKDVELRCDPISGHTALYWYRQSLGQGLEFLIYFQGNSAPDKSGLPSDRFSAERTGGSVSTLTIQRTQQEDSAVYLCASTRQGEQPQHFGDGTRLSIL.

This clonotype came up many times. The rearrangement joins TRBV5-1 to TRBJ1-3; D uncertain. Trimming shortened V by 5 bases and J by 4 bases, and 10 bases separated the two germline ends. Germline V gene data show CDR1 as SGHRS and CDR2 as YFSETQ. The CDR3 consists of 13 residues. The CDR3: CASSSSFGNTIYF. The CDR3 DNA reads TGCGCCAGCAGTTCCAGCTTCGGAAACACCATATATTTT.

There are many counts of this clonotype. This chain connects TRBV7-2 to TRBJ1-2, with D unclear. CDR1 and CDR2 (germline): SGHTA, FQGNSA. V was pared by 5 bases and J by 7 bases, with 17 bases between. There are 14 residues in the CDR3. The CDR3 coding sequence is TGTGCCAGCAGCCTAGATCTAGATGATAGTGGCTACACCTTC. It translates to CASSLDLDDSGYTF.

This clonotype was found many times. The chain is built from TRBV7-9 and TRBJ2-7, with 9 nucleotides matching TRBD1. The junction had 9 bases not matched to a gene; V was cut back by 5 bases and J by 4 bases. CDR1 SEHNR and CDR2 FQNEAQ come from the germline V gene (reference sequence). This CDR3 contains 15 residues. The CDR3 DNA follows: TGTGCCAGCAGCCCGGCCCACAGGGGGCAATACGAGCAGTACTTC. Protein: CASSPAHRGQYEQYF.

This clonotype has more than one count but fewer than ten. The CDR3 DNA reads TGTGCCAGCGGACGACAGGGGATCCAGCCCCAGCATTTT. This gives the protein CASGRQGIQPQHF. This chain links TRBV7-2 with TRBJ1-5; 8 positions match TRBD1. The CDR3 totals 13 residues. V was clipped by 8 bases and J by 7 bases; unmatched bases: 7. Germline V gene sequence: CDR1 SGHTA, CDR2 FQGNSA.

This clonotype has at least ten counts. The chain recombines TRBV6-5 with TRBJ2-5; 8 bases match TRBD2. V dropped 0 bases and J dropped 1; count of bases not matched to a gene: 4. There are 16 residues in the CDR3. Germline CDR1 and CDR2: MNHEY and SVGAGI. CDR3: CASSYSVSGAQETQYF. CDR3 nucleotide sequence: TGTGCCAGCAGTTACTCGGTTAGCGGGGCCCAAGAGACCCAGTACTTC.

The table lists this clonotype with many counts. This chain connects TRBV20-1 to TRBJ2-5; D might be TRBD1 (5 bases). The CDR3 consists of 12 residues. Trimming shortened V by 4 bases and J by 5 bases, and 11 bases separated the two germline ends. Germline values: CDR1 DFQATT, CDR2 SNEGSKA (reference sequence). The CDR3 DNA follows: TGCAGTGCTACTTCAGGGTTTGAGACCCAGTACTTC. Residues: CSATSGFETQYF.

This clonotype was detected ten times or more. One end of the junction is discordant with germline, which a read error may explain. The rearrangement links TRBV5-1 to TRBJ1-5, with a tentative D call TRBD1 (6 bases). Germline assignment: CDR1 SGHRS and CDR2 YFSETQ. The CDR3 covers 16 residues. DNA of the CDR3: TGCGCCAGCAGCTTGAATCCGGGGGGCAACGATCAGCCCCAGAATTTT. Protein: CASSLNPGGNDQPQNF.

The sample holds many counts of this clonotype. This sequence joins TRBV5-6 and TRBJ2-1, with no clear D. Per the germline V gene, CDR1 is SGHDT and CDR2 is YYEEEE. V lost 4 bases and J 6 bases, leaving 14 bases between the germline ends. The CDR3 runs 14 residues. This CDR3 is CASSPGPRVNEQFF. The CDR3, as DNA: TGTGCCAGCAGCCCCGGACCTAGGGTCAATGAGCAGTTCTTC.

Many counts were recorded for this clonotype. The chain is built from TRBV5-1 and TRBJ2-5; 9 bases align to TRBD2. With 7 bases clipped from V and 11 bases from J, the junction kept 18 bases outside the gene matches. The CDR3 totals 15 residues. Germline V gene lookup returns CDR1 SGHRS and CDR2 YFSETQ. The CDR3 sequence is CASSRGSGGLRNQYF. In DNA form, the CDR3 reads TGCGCCAGCTCCCGAGGTAGCGGGGGCCTTAGAAATCAGTACTTC.

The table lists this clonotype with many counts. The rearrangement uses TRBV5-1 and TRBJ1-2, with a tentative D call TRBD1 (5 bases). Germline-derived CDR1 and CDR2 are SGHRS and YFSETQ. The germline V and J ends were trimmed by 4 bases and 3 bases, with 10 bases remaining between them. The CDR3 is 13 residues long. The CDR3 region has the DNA TGCGCCAGCAGCAAGGGGCTGGACTATGGCTACACCTTC. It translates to CASSKGLDYGYTF.

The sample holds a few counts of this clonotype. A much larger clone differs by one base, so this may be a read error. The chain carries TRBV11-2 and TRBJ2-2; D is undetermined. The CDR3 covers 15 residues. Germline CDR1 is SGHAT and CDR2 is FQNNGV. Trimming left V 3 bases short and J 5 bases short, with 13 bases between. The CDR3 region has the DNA TGTGCCAGCAGCTTTATGGGAATAGAGACCGGGGAGCTGTTTTTT. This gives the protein CASSFMGIETGELFF.

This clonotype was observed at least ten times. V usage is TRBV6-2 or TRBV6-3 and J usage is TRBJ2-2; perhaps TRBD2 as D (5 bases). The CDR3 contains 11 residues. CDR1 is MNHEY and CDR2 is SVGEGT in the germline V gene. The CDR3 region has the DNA TGTGCTAGCGCCCTTACCGGGGAGCTGTTTTTT. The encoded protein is CASALTGELFF.

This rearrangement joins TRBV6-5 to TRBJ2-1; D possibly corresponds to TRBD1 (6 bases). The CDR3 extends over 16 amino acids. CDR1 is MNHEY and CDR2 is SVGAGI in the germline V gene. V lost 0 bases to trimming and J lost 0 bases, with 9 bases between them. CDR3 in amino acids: CASSYSGGSSYNEQFF. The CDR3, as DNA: TGTGCCAGCAGTTACTCAGGGGGAAGCTCCTACAATGAGCAGTTCTTC.

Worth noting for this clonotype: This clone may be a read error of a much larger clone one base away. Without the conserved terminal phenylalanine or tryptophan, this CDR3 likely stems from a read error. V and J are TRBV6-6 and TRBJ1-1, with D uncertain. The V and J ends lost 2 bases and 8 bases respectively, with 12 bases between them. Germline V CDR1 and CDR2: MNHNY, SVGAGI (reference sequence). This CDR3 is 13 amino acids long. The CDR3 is CASSYGQLYEAFL. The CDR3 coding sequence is TGTGCCAGCAGTTACGGTCAGCTGTACGAAGCTTTCTTA.